This TCR beta chain was identified in a study of T cell repertoires in cytomegalovirus infection. Study details: CMV epitopes used comprised recently identified HLA-C-restricted ones and well-studied HLA-B-restricted ones. It was the public TCR beta signatures that indicated both CMV infection and matching HLA type.

V shed 5 bases, J shed 4 bases, and the junction held 10 bases outside the gene matches. The CDR3 is 15 residues long. CDR1 is SQVTM and CDR2 is ANQGSEA in the germline V gene. Notes on this clonotype: Its antigen remains unknown.

Study-wide results and caveats: HLA-C-restricted TCR beta clonotypes specific for CMV led the ex vivo response. Carriers of CMV plus the relevant HLA were identified by cumulative public TCR beta family frequency.

TCRdb reprocessed the reads via MiXCR and lists one record per CDR3 protein. Here the sample spans about a million distinct CDR3 sequences, under 40% being singletons. The sequence was collected from a human donor in good health (CMV status not recorded). Some clones in this sample may be carry-over from other donors' samples. Sequencing was performed on cultured CD8+ T cells from PBMCs, taken from culture after CMV antigen stimulation. The chain carries TRBV29-1 and TRBJ1-2, with 10 bases identical to TRBD1. CDR3 loop: CSVTGQGPRFYGYTF. CDR3 sequence (DNA): TGCAGCGTTACGGGACAGGGGCCCCGCTTCTATGGCTACACCTTC.